Below are 30 T cell receptor beta chains sequenced from a single sample in a study of patients and donors after allogeneic stem cell transplantation. Each CDR3 protein gets one entry after TCRdb re-called the RT-PCR reads with MiXCR. The sample carries approximately 160,000 distinct CDR3 sequences, nearly 25% recorded once. Sequencing was performed on blood, either unsorted or a sorted T cell fraction (not recorded which). The receptors stem from a human donor who was either an allogeneic HSCT recipient or a stem cell or donor lymphocyte infusion donor (not recorded which). It is not recorded whose cells these are; they may come from a transplant donor.

The V call is TRBV25-1, the J call TRBJ2-1; unclear D gene. This CDR3 spans 13 amino acids. V was pared by 0 bases and J by 5 bases, with 5 bases between. Germline V gives CDR1 MGHDK, CDR2 SYGVNS. CDR3 residues: CASSEYLDNEQFF. The CDR3 DNA follows: TGTGCCAGCAGTGAATATTTGGACAATGAGCAGTTCTTC.

The CDR3: CASSHTGTLQETQYF. In DNA, the CDR3 is TGTGCCAGCAGCCACACCGGGACTTTGCAAGAGACCCAGTACTTC. The genes are TRBV12-3 or TRBV12-4 and TRBJ2-5; TRBD2 might be the D (6 bases). This CDR3 is 15 amino acids long. Trimming left V 6 bases short and J 2 bases short, with 16 bases between.

This chain links TRBV6-5 with TRBJ1-1; 8 nucleotides agree with TRBD1. In germline, CDR1 is MNHEY, CDR2 SVGAGI. The junction had 2 bases not matched to a gene; V was cut back by 7 bases and J by 1 base. CDR3 length: 13 amino acids. CDR3 DNA sequence: TGTGCCAGCATTGGACAGGGGAACACTGAAGCTTTCTTT. This translates into CASIGQGNTEAFF.

This chain connects TRBV5-1 to TRBJ1-5; no reliable D call. The CDR3 is 13 residues long. CDR1 is SGHRS, CDR2 YFSETQ, per germline. V was pared by 0 bases and J by 5 bases, with 6 bases between. CDR3 nucleotides: TGCGCCAGCAGCTTGGGAGAAGATCAGCCCCAGCATTTT. Translated, it gives CASSLGEDQPQHF.

V and J are TRBV10-3 and TRBJ1-2; D is undetermined. Germline V CDR1 and CDR2: ENHRY, SYGVKD. Between the trimmed V and J ends, which lost 4 bases and 6 bases, there was a span of 9 bases. The CDR3 covers 12 residues. Here the CDR3 reads CAISVEGNGYTF. DNA of the CDR3: TGTGCCATCAGTGTAGAAGGGAATGGCTACACCTTC.

This chain connects TRBV10-2 to TRBJ2-3; 8 bases agree with TRBD2. From germline, CDR1 is WSHSY and CDR2 SAAADI. This CDR3 has 14 amino acids. J gave up 4 bases and V 8 bases, and 8 bases lay outside the gene matches. CDR3 protein: CASASGSTPDTQYF. CDR3 nucleotides: TGCGCCAGCGCGAGCGGGAGTACCCCAGATACGCAGTATTTT.

A few counts support this clonotype. The CDR3 sequence is CSIAVRNEQFF. Written as DNA, the CDR3 is TGCAGTATAGCGGTCCGCAATGAGCAGTTCTTC. This chain uses TRBV20-1 with TRBJ2-1; possible D gene TRBD2, 6 bases. Germline V gene sequence: CDR1 DFQATT, CDR2 SNEGSKA (reference sequence). V lost 8 bases, J lost 6 bases, and 11 bases lay in between. This CDR3 has 11 amino acids.

The V gene is TRBV20-1, the J gene TRBJ2-3; D unresolved. The length of the CDR3 is 12 residues. Trimming removed 3 bases from V and 0 bases from J, with 4 bases in between. Germline assignment: CDR1 DFQATT and CDR2 SNEGSKA (reference sequence). CDR3 amino acids: CSARVSTDTQYF. In DNA, the CDR3 is TGCAGTGCTAGGGTTAGCACAGATACGCAGTATTTT.

V and J are TRBV15 and TRBJ1-5; D is ambiguous. This CDR3 contains 11 residues. The V end was cut by 7 bases, the J end by 4 bases, with 5 bases between. CDR1 and CDR2 from the germline V gene are LNHNV and YYDKDF (reference sequence). CDR3 DNA: TGTGCCACCAACCTAAATCAGCCCCAGCATTTT. Translated, it gives CATNLNQPQHF.

This clonotype has at least ten counts. The V call is TRBV4-1, the J call TRBJ1-1, with D maybe TRBD1 (6 bases). Per germline, CDR1 MGHRA and CDR2 YSYEKL. This CDR3 comprises 13 residues. Trimming cost V 6 bases and J 10 bases, with 18 bases left between them. The CDR3 spells CASRRTGGRRAFF. The CDR3 DNA reads as TGCGCCAGCAGACGAACGGGGGGGCGCAGAGCTTTCTTT.

This clonotype was seen many times. V usage is TRBV6-5 and J usage is TRBJ1-3; no definite D call. This CDR3 is built from 13 residues. Germline loops: CDR1 MNHEY, CDR2 SVGAGI. V was shortened by 3 bases and J by 3 bases, with 6 bases between the two germline ends. CDR3 in DNA: TGTGCCAGCAGTTATTCTGTTGGAAACACCATATATTTT. Encoded protein: CASSYSVGNTIYF.

The genes are TRBV5-1 and TRBJ1-6; D not certain. V was cut by 3 bases and J by 10 bases, with 11 bases left in between. CDR1 and CDR2 from the germline V gene are SGHRS and YFSETQ. The CDR3 covers 13 residues. This CDR3 reads CASSSLSESPLHF. CDR3 in DNA: TGCGCCAGCAGCTCCCTCTCAGAGTCACCCCTCCACTTT.

V usage is TRBV3-2 and J usage is TRBJ2-5. TRBV3-2 is classified as a pseudogene. CDR3 length: 14 amino acids. The CDR3 here is CASSHGRIEETQYF. CDR3 DNA sequence: TGTGCCAGCAGCCACGGCCGGATAGAAGAGACCCAGTACTTC.

This clonotype was detected only a few times. The J gene is TRBJ1-1, the V gene TRBV29-1; D uncertain. This CDR3 is 13 amino acids long. CDR1 is SQVTM, CDR2 ANQGSEA, per germline. The V end lost 6 bases, the J end lost 6 bases, and 17 bases lay between the germline ends. CDR3 region: CSVLTGRYAEAFF. CDR3 sequence (DNA): TGCAGCGTCCTCACGGGCAGGTATGCTGAAGCTTTCTTT.

This clonotype was observed a few times. The CDR3 reads CASSRDTSGYTF. DNA of the CDR3: TGTGCCAGCAGCCGGGACACGAGTGGCTACACCTTC. The J gene is TRBJ1-2, the V gene TRBV12-3 or TRBV12-4; D is perhaps TRBD1 (6 bases). This CDR3 is built from 12 residues. The V gene lost 6 bases and the J gene lost 7 bases, with 12 bases spanning the gap.

V is TRBV4-1 and J is TRBJ2-5; no clear D. Germline V gene sequence: CDR1 MGHRA, CDR2 YSYEKL. V lost 5 bases to trimming and J lost 2 bases, with 15 bases between them. The CDR3 extends over 15 amino acids. DNA of the CDR3: TGCGCCAGCAGCGGAAAAAGTAACAGACAAGAGACCCAGTACTTC. It translates to CASSGKSNRQETQYF.

This clonotype was seen more than once but under ten times. This rearrangement joins TRBV20-1 to TRBJ2-2; D may match TRBD1 or TRBD2 (6 bases each). V lost 5 bases to trimming and J lost 3 bases, with 19 bases between them. Germline V gene sequence: CDR1 DFQATT, CDR2 SNEGSKA (reference sequence). This CDR3 region has 16 residues. The CDR3 here is CSALLHQGRYTGELFF. In DNA form, the CDR3 reads TGCAGTGCTCTCCTCCACCAGGGGAGGTACACCGGGGAGCTGTTTTTT.

The chain is built from TRBV7-9 and TRBJ1-1; 8 bases match TRBD1. V lost 1 base, J lost 13 bases, and 11 bases stayed unmatched. This CDR3 is built from 14 residues. CDR1 SEHNR and CDR2 FQNEAQ come from the germline V gene (reference sequence). The CDR3 coding sequence is TGTGCCAGCAGCTTAGTGGAGCAGGGGGCAGGAATTTTCTTT. This encodes CASSLVEQGAGIFF.

This CDR3 is CSVDIGQGTYEQYF. The DNA for the CDR3 is TGCAGCGTTGATATCGGACAGGGAACCTACGAGCAGTACTTC. This chain connects TRBV29-1 to TRBJ2-7; 8 bases match TRBD1. With 3 bases clipped from V and 2 bases from J, the junction kept 6 bases outside the gene matches. Germline CDR1 SQVTM, CDR2 ANQGSEA. CDR3 length: 14 amino acids.

For the CDR3, the DNA is TGTGCCAGGAGGTTAAGACTAGCGGGAGCCCACGGGGAGCTGTTTTTT. It is translated as CARRLRLAGAHGELFF. V gene TRBV19 combines with J gene TRBJ2-2; 12 nucleotides match TRBD2. The J segment lost 7 bases and the V segment lost 9 bases, leaving 12 bases of the junction unmatched. The CDR3 spans 16 residues. Germline V gene data show CDR1 as LNHDA and CDR2 as SQIVND (reference sequence).

This clonotype was seen at least ten times. The V gene is TRBV12-3 or TRBV12-4, the J gene TRBJ1-1, with TRBD1 identical over 9 bases. Trimming took 4 bases from V and 4 from J; bases not matched to a gene: 13. There are 17 residues in the CDR3. This chain's CDR3 is CASSSQGATDFFTEAFF. In DNA form, the CDR3 reads TGTGCCAGCAGTTCACAGGGGGCGACCGACTTCTTCACTGAAGCTTTCTTT.

The chain links TRBV14 to TRBJ2-7; D uncertain. Germline V gene lookup returns CDR1 SGHDN and CDR2 FVKESK. Trimming cost V 0 bases and J 2 bases, with 2 bases left between them. This CDR3 is 12 amino acids long. For the CDR3, the DNA is TGTGCCAGCAGCCAAGATCCCTACGAGCAGTACTTC. The encoded protein is CASSQDPYEQYF.

The chain couples TRBV7-2 to TRBJ2-5; a weak D match, TRBD2 (7 bases). The germline gives CDR1 SGHTA, CDR2 FQGNSA. The V end was cut by 5 bases, the J end by 2 bases, with 15 bases between. The CDR3 loop spans 15 amino acids. Here the CDR3 reads CASSPGGGAQETQYF. The CDR3 nucleotides read TGTGCCAGCAGCCCCGGAGGGGGGGCTCAAGAGACCCAGTACTTC. Based on the CDR3 plus reference TRBV7-2 and TRBJ2-5, the full variable domain is GAGVSQSPSNKVTEKGKDVELRCDPISGHTALYWYRQSLGQGLEFLIYFQGNSAPDKSGLPSDRFSAERTGGSVSTLTIQRTQQEDSAVYLCASSPGGGAQETQYFGPGTRLLVL.

Only a few counts were recorded for this clonotype. One end of the junction is discordant with germline, which a read error may explain. The chain couples TRBV5-1 to TRBJ2-7, with 8 bases that match TRBD1. This CDR3 is built from 13 residues. Germline V gene sequence: CDR1 SGHRS, CDR2 YFSETQ. CDR3 sequence: CASSLDRAYEQYF. DNA of the CDR3: TGTGCCAGCAGTTTGGACAGGGCGTACGAGCAGTACTTC.

This rearrangement joins TRBV29-1 to TRBJ2-7; 15 nucleotides match TRBD2. The CDR3 contains 17 residues. The germline CDR1 and CDR2 sequences are SQVTM and ANQGSEA. J gave up 0 bases and V 6 bases, and 9 bases lay outside the gene matches. CDR3 loop: CSVAPGLAGGRSYEQYF. The CDR3 nucleotides are TGCAGCGTCGCACCGGGACTAGCGGGAGGCCGCTCCTACGAGCAGTACTTC.

The rearrangement links TRBV3-1 to TRBJ2-1; 12 nucleotides agree with TRBD2. Germline lookup yields CDR1 LGHDT and CDR2 YNNKEL (reference sequence). V gave up 4 bases and J gave up 9 bases; unmatched junction bases: 10. This CDR3 has 16 residues. The CDR3 DNA follows: TGTGCCAGCAGCCCCCGGACTAGCGGGGCCGCGGGTGAGCAGTTCTTC. Translating it yields CASSPRTSGAAGEQFF.

The gene calls are TRBV20-1 and TRBJ2-1, with TRBD2 as a possible D gene (6 bases). V lost 3 bases to trimming and J lost 0 bases, with 18 bases between them. The CDR3 length is 17 residues. CDR1 and CDR2 (germline): DFQATT, SNEGSKA (reference sequence). Here the CDR3 reads CSASDPGRGYSYNEQFF. The CDR3 DNA reads as TGCAGTGCTAGTGACCCTGGGCGGGGATACTCCTACAATGAGCAGTTCTTC.

This rearrangement joins TRBV12-3 or TRBV12-4 to TRBJ1-3; unclear D gene. This CDR3 contains 14 residues. The V end lost 8 bases, the J end lost 0 bases, and 11 bases lay between the germline ends. CDR3 residues: CASRTASSGNTIYF. Written as DNA, the CDR3 is TGTGCCAGCCGGACGGCGAGCTCTGGAAACACCATATATTTT.

This clonotype was seen only a few times. CDR3: CASSLGPEGNYGYTF. The CDR3 DNA sequence: TGTGCCAGCAGTTTAGGTCCGGAGGGGAACTATGGCTACACCTTC. The chain recombines TRBV28 with TRBJ1-2, with D possibly TRBD1 on 5 matching bases. V was shortened by 2 bases and J by 2 bases, with 12 bases between the two germline ends. CDR3 length equals 15 residues. Germline CDR1 reads MDHEN; CDR2 reads SYDVKM.

This clonotype was found many times. The rearrangement joins TRBV5-1 to TRBJ1-2; D is perhaps TRBD1 (5 bases). CDR3 length: 12 amino acids. The germline gives CDR1 SGHRS, CDR2 YFSETQ. V was trimmed by 0 bases and J by 8 bases, leaving 8 bases between them. The CDR3 loop reads CASSLGQSGYTF. The CDR3 bases are TGCGCCAGCAGCTTGGGACAGAGCGGCTACACCTTC. Filled out from reference TRBV5-1 and TRBJ1-2, the complete variable domain reads KAGVTQTPRYLIKTRGQQVTLSCSPISGHRSVSWYQQTPGQGLQFLFEYFSETQRNKGNFPGRFSGRQFSNSRSEMNVSTLELGDSALYLCASSLGQSGYTFGSGTRLTVV.